This T cell receptor (beta chain) was captured by sequencing in a study of tissue T cells after allogeneic stem cell transplantation. Sequencing was performed with immunoSEQ multiplex PCR; in TCRdb, only in-frame clones are kept and a portion is missing. Of about 2,900 clones listed, 48% are singletons. Regarding this clone: Germline and genes: mouse. The sequence runs out 1 residue before the end of the CDR3; the remainder is reconstructed from the germline J gene. Other DNA sequences of this sample code for an identical CDR3.

The CDR3 runs 14 residues. Per germline, CDR1 LGHDT and CDR2 YNNKQL (reference sequence). The V segment lost 5 bases and the J segment 4 bases; nucleotides outside the gene matches: 5. As to time point: mouse harvest day 14 after allogeneic transplant. Tail vein injection delivered 10^7 T-cell-depleted bone marrow cells and 10^6 splenic CD5+ T cells. Mice had MHC-mismatched B6 into BALB/c GVHD, sampled day 7 or 14. The clonotype originates from a female BALB/c mouse given C57BL/6 T cells with graft-versus-host disease after an allogeneic hematopoietic cell transplant. Sequences were obtained from gut tissue. The chain recombines TRBV4 with TRBJ2-7; 10 bases map to TRBD2. The CDR3: CASSPGTGAYEQYF. The sequenced CDR3 bases are TGTGCCAGCAGCCCCGGGACTGGGGCATATGAACAGTAC.